The text below deals with one T cell receptor beta chain. This clone was seen only once. This receptor's antigen is unknown. No base-level quality is on record; no much larger clone is a single base apart. TCRbeta CDR3 regions were amplified from genomic DNA by means of the immunoSEQ Assay, a bias-controlled multiplex PCR. Per the authors' processing: The number of nucleated cells in each sample was estimated by amplification of reference gene primers within the assay. To quantify the absolute abundance of each unique TCRbeta CDR3 rearrangement, sequence reads were collapsed and filtered. Productive Simpson clonality was computed per sample as the square root of Simpson's diversity index over productive rearrangements. TCRdb retrieved this table from immuneACCESS and kept in-frame rearrangements only. Not all clones are present; in checked studies, unresolved V genes account for under half, and no reason is known for the remainder. Clone size and V and J calls were adopted from that table, with D and trimming inferred from the DNA. This sample holds about 200,000 clones; around 88% were observed only once. Of the sample, 3.5% to 5.5% is held by the ten largest clones.

Enrolling through a virtual design, the prospective study's participants ranged in age from roughly 18 to 89 years and lived across roughly 23 United States geographic areas. Cohort assignment in the prospective study relied on participant-reported clinical history from a screening survey and a study questionnaire. Exposed participants were defined as having been in contact with someone with a PCR-confirmed or clinician-diagnosed COVID-19 case within 2 weeks of study entry. Mobile phlebotomists in the prospective study collected whole blood, serum and a nasopharyngeal or oropharyngeal swab from every participant. Prospective study participants could optionally give additional blood draws and questionnaires over a 2-month period. Blood samples from the prospective study were shipped frozen or at room temperature prior to DNA extraction. The entry originates in a study of blood T cell repertoires in COVID-19 (TCRdb year 2020). Study-wide context: Samples covering the acute and convalescent phases of COVID-19 were provided by collaborators in the United States, Italy and Spain. The prospective study material was composed of cDNA or gDNA derived from T cells, B-cell-depleted T cells, or PBMCs. Subjects who had been exposed to COVID-19, were actively infected with it, or had recovered from it provided the deeply sampled blood TCRbeta repertoires that made up the dataset. The repertoires were made available in a free public database intended to serve as a resource for research on the immune response to SARS-CoV-2. The samples were drawn from two sources: the first 160 participants of the ongoing ImmuneRACE study, and 1,254 subjects contributed by 6 global collaborators. Sample metadata almost always included a de-identified subject ID, COVID-19 status, age in years and sex. HLA class I and class II types, where available, came from metadata supplied by the sample provider rather than from assay-based typing. Overall study outcomes, separate from this receptor: The quantity of clinical and demographic metadata differed by source and by participant and was supplied without curation.

The V and J ends are trimmed by 4 bases and 1 base, leaving 10 bases between them. The CDR3 has 14 amino acids, counting the end cysteine and phenylalanine. The retained sequence is limited to the CDR3, 42 bases, with the frame set at the first base. As encoded in the germline V gene (reference sequence), CDR1 is SGHNT while CDR2 is YYREEE. The V gene is TRBV5-4 and the J gene is TRBJ2-3, and the D gene may be TRBD1, 7 bases matching. This receptor was taken from a woman aged 25 to 45 who had been exposed to COVID-19. Material for sequencing was PBMCs or T cells enriched from blood (not recorded which). The DNA is TGTGCCAGCAGCCCAGGGGGGCGCACAGATACGCAGTATTTT. Translation gives CASSPGGRTDTQYF.